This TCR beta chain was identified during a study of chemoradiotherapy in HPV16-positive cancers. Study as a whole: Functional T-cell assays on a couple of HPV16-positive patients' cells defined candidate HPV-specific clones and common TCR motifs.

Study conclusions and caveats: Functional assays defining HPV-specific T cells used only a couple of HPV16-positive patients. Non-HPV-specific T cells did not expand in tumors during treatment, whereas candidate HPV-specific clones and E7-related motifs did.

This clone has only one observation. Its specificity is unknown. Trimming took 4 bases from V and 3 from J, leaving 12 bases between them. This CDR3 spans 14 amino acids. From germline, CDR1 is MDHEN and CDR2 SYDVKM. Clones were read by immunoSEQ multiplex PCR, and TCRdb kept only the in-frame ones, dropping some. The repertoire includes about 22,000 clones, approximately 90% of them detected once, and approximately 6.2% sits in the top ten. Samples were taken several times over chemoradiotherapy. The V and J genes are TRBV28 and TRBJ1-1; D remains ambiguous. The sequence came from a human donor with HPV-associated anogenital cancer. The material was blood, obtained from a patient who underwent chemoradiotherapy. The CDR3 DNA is TGTGCCAGCAGTTACTATGACGGGGACACTGAAGCTTTCTTT. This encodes CASSYYDGDTEAFF. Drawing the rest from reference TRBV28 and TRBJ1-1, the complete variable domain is DVKVTQSSRYLVKRTGEKVFLECVQDMDHENMFWYRQDPGLGLRLIYFSYDVKMKEKGDIPEGYSVSREKKERFSLILESASTNQTSMYLCASSYYDGDTEAFFGQGTRLTVV.